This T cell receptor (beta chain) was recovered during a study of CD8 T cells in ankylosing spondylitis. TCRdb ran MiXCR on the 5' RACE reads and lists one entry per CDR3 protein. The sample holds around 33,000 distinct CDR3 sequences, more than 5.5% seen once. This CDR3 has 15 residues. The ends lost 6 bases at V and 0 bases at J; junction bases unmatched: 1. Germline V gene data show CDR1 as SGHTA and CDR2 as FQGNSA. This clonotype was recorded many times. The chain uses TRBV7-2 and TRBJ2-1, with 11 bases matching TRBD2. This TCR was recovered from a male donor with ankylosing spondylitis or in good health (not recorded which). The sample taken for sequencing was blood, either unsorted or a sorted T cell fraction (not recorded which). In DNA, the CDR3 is TGTGCCAGCAGTACTAGCGGGAGCTCCTACAATGAGCAGTTCTTC. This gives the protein CASSTSGSSYNEQFF.